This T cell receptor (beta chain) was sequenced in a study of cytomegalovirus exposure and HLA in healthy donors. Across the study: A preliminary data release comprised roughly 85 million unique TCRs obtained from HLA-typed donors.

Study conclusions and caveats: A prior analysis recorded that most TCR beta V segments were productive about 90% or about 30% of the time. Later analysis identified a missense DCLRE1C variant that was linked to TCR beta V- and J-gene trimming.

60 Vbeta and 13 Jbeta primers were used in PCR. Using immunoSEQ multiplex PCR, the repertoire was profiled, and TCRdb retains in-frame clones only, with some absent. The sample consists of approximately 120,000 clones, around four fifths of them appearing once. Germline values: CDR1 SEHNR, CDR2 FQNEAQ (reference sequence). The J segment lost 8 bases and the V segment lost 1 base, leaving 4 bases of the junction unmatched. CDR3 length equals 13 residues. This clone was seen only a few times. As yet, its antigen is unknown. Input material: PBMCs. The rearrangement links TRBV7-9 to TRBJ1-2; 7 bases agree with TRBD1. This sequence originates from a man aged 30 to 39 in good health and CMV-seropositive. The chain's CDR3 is CASSLGGGVGYTF. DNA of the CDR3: TGTGCCAGCAGCTTAGGAGGGGGCGTCGGCTACACCTTC.